A single sample gave rise to the 25 T cell receptor beta chains below, sequenced in a study of blood T cell repertoires in COVID-19 (dated by TCRdb to between 2020 and 2021). The library was generated by the immunoSEQ multiplex PCR assay. Not all clones reach the TCRdb copy of this immuneACCESS table, which keeps in-frame sequences only. Checked studies attribute under half of the gap to unresolved V genes and leave the rest unexplained. The sample contains approximately 300,000 clones, around four fifths of them found a single time. Jointly, the top ten make up about 4% of the sample. Sequencing was done on a sample of peripheral blood. The receptors shown here come from a woman aged 45 to 65 with active or convalescent COVID-19.

The chain uses TRBV5-1 and TRBJ2-1; D might be TRBD1 (6 bases). V was cut by 0 bases and J by 3 bases, with 13 bases left in between. The V gene's germline CDR1 is SGHRS and CDR2 YFSETQ. This CDR3 region has 16 residues. CDR3 DNA: TGCGCCAGCAGCTTGGCGGACAGTTCCCTCTACAATGAGCAGTTCTTC. Its translation: CASSLADSSLYNEQFF.

J is TRBJ2-7 and V is TRBV7-2, with a weak D call TRBD1 (6 bases). The CDR3 totals 13 residues. The ends were cut back, 1 base at V and 5 bases at J, with 9 bases in the middle. Germline V CDR1 and CDR2: SGHTA, FQGNSA. In nucleotides, the CDR3 is TGTGCCAGCAGCTTAGACAGGGAAAACGAGCAGTACTTC. It translates to CASSLDRENEQYF. The variable domain in full, with the rest retrieved from reference TRBV7-2 and TRBJ2-7, is GAGVSQSPSNKVTEKGKDVELRCDPISGHTALYWYRQSLGQGLEFLIYFQGNSAPDKSGLPSDRFSAERTGGSVSTLTIQRTQQEDSAVYLCASSLDRENEQYFGPGTRLTVT.

The rearrangement links TRBV7-2 to TRBJ1-2, with D possibly TRBD1 on 6 matching bases. The CDR3 runs to 14 residues. V was shortened by 2 bases and J by 4 bases, with 11 bases between the two germline ends. Germline CDR1 is SGHTA and CDR2 is FQGNSA. CDR3 nucleotide sequence: TGTGCCAGCAGCTTAACAGGGTCGGTCTATGGCTACACCTTC. Its translation is CASSLTGSVYGYTF.

The chain links TRBV5-1 to TRBJ2-7; 7 bases fit TRBD1. Trimming took 4 bases from V and 8 from J; bases not matched to a gene: 15. Germline CDR1 SGHRS, CDR2 YFSETQ. CDR3 size: 15 residues. The CDR3 region is CASSNMGQPADKQYF. As DNA, the CDR3 is TGCGCCAGCAGCAACATGGGACAGCCCGCGGACAAGCAGTACTTC.

The chain couples TRBV5-1 to TRBJ1-1; D might be TRBD1 (5 bases). Trimming removed 0 bases at V and 8 bases at J, with 11 bases between. CDR1 SGHRS and CDR2 YFSETQ come from the germline V gene. This CDR3 has 13 residues. In DNA, the CDR3 is TGCGCCAGCAGCTTGGAAGGGGTCGGGGAAGCTTTCTTT. Translating gives CASSLEGVGEAFF.

The chain is built from TRBV9 and TRBJ1-1; D unresolved. Trimming cost V 1 base and J 5 bases, with 9 bases left between them. The CDR3 extends over 13 amino acids. Germline CDR1 and CDR2: SGDLS and YYNGEE. CDR3 nucleotide sequence: TGTGCCAGCAGCGTAATAACAGATACTGAAGCTTTCTTT. Translated: CASSVITDTEAFF.

The gene calls are TRBV5-4 and TRBJ1-6; perhaps TRBD1 as D (6 bases). The CDR3 runs to 17 residues. Trimming took 4 bases from V and 9 from J, leaving 23 bases between them. CDR1 is SGHNT, CDR2 YYREEE, per germline (reference sequence). For the CDR3, the DNA is TGTGCCAGCAGCCACGGGGGGTTGTCGGGGGCAGGTTCACCCCTCCACTTT. This translates into CASSHGGLSGAGSPLHF.

This clone has just one count. The chain is built from TRBV18 and TRBJ1-1; TRBD1 aligns across 7 bases. CDR3 size: 13 residues. V shed 6 bases and J 1 base; nucleotides not matched to a gene: 2. Germline CDR1 and CDR2: KGHSH and LQKENI. CDR3 nucleotides: TGTGCCAGCTCCCGGACAGGGAACACTGAAGCTTTCTTT. Residues: CASSRTGNTEAFF.

The rearrangement links TRBV25-1 to TRBJ1-1; 8 bases map to TRBD1. CDR1 MGHDK and CDR2 SYGVNS come from the germline V gene. Losses at the gene ends were 0 bases for V and 9 bases for J; bases not matched to a gene: 18. This CDR3 is built from 18 residues. CDR3 sequence (DNA): TGTGCCAGCAGTGAATACGACTCAGGACAGGGTACAGGCGTACAAGCTTTCTTT. Translation gives CASSEYDSGQGTGVQAFF.

V usage is TRBV2 and J usage is TRBJ2-7; a possible D gene is TRBD2 (6 bases). Germline CDR1 is SNHLY and CDR2 is FYNNEI. The CDR3 is made up of 16 amino acids. With 2 bases removed from V and 0 bases from J, the gap between germline ends came to 14 bases. This CDR3 reads CASSERELSGSYEQYF. The CDR3 nucleotides are TGTGCCAGCAGTGAACGGGAGCTTTCGGGCTCCTACGAGCAGTACTTC.

V usage is TRBV9 and J usage is TRBJ1-2, with 8 bases identical to TRBD1. The CDR3 contains 19 residues. Germline trimming cut 0 bases from V and 5 bases from J; bases unmatched to any gene: 18. Germline V gene data show CDR1 as SGDLS and CDR2 as YYNGEE. CDR3 region: CASSVDAGGVQGDSYGYTF. The CDR3 DNA is TGTGCCAGCAGCGTAGACGCTGGGGGAGTACAGGGGGATTCTTATGGCTACACCTTC.

This chain uses TRBV6-1 with TRBJ2-7; the D gene is possibly TRBD2 (7 bases). V lost 2 bases, J lost 3 bases, and 14 bases lay in between. CDR1 MNHNS and CDR2 SASEGT come from the germline V gene. The CDR3 spans 15 residues. The chain's CDR3 is CASSERRGGFYEQYF. CDR3 nucleotide sequence: TGTGCCAGCAGTGAACGTAGGGGGGGGTTCTACGAGCAGTACTTC.

The V gene is TRBV27, the J gene TRBJ1-1, with D possibly TRBD1 on 6 matching bases. Germline V gene sequence: CDR1 MNHEY, CDR2 SMNVEV (reference sequence). Trimming took 4 bases from V and 4 from J, leaving 10 bases between them. The CDR3 is 13 residues long. The CDR3 DNA follows: TGTGCCAGCAGTTCCGGCAGGGGCACTGAAGCTTTCTTT. Its translation: CASSSGRGTEAFF.

The rearrangement joins TRBV7-2 to TRBJ2-3; 11 positions match TRBD2. The CDR3 is made up of 17 amino acids. V shed 5 bases, J shed 2 bases, and the junction held 9 bases outside the gene matches. CDR1 is SGHTA and CDR2 is FQGNSA in the germline V gene. The DNA of the CDR3 is TGTGCCAGCAGCGCATTCGGGACTAGCGGATTCACAGATACGCAGTATTTT. Its protein product is CASSAFGTSGFTDTQYF.

There are a few counts of this clone. The chain joins TRBV30 to TRBJ1-3, with D tentatively TRBD1 (6 bases). Germline V lookup: CDR1 GTSNPN, CDR2 SVGIG (reference sequence). The CDR3 is made up of 14 amino acids. Trimming removed 4 bases from V and 2 bases from J, with 12 bases in between. The CDR3 nucleotides read TGTGCCTGGATCATCCCAGGGGCTGGAAACACCATATATTTT. As protein: CAWIIPGAGNTIYF.

The rearrangement links TRBV12-3 or TRBV12-4 to TRBJ1-2; D gene ambiguous. With 3 bases removed from V and 8 bases from J, the gap between germline ends came to 10 bases. The CDR3 has 12 residues. This CDR3 is CASSFGIRGYTF. The CDR3 region has the DNA TGTGCCAGCAGTTTCGGGATTAGGGGCTACACCTTC.

The rearrangement uses TRBV7-8 and TRBJ1-5; D unresolved. The CDR3 has 13 amino acids. V was cut by 4 bases and J by 9 bases, with 13 bases left in between. CDR1 SGHVS and CDR2 FQNEAQ come from the germline V gene. The CDR3 spells CASSYPGSGPQHF. CDR3 DNA sequence: TGTGCCAGCAGCTACCCGGGGAGCGGGCCCCAGCATTTT.

The V and J genes are TRBV18 and TRBJ1-1; the D gene is possibly TRBD1 (5 bases). The CDR3 length is 14 residues. Per the germline V gene, CDR1 is KGHSH and CDR2 is LQKENI. The V and J ends lost 6 bases and 1 base respectively, with 12 bases between them. In DNA, the CDR3 is TGTGCCAGCTCTACGACAGCCCGGAACACTGAAGCTTTCTTT. Translation gives CASSTTARNTEAFF.

V is TRBV5-1 and J is TRBJ1-6; TRBD1 matches at 9 bases. The CDR3 contains 16 residues. Germline V CDR1 and CDR2: SGHRS, YFSETQ. V lost 1 base and J lost 10; bases outside the gene matches: 9. The CDR3 DNA is TGCGCCAGCAGCTTGTGGGGACAGGGCATTGGATCACCCCTCCACTTT. It is translated as CASSLWGQGIGSPLHF.

In its sample, this clone was seen once. The chain has TRBV3-1 (or the pseudogene TRBV3-2) and TRBJ2-1, with 9 nucleotides matching TRBD2. Germline V CDR1 and CDR2: LGHDT, YNNKEL (reference sequence). Unmatched junction bases numbered 6, after V lost 5 bases and J lost 4 bases. The CDR3 is 15 residues long. CDR3 protein: CASSRLAGTYNEQFF. In DNA, the CDR3 is TGTGCCAGCAGCAGGCTAGCGGGAACTTACAATGAGCAGTTCTTC.

The rearrangement uses TRBV5-1 and TRBJ1-6; 8 bases match TRBD1. In germline, CDR1 is SGHRS, CDR2 YFSETQ. J lost 6 bases, V lost 4 bases, and 6 bases had no gene match. CDR3 length: 15 residues. This CDR3 is CASSPETGVNSPLHF. CDR3 DNA sequence: TGCGCCAGCAGCCCTGAGACAGGGGTTAATTCACCCCTCCACTTT.

V gene TRBV29-1 combines with J gene TRBJ2-1; the D gene is possibly TRBD2 (5 bases). Per the germline V gene, CDR1 is SQVTM and CDR2 is ANQGSEA. The CDR3 runs 14 residues. With 4 bases removed from V and 4 bases from J, the gap between germline ends came to 14 bases. CDR3 sequence reads: CSVGFRTLYNEQFF. The CDR3 coding sequence is TGCAGCGTTGGATTTAGGACTCTATACAATGAGCAGTTCTTC.

The V and J genes are TRBV5-4 and TRBJ2-3; 7 nucleotides agree with TRBD2. This CDR3 is built from 15 residues. Germline-derived CDR1 and CDR2 are SGHNT and YYREEE (reference sequence). J was trimmed by 1 base and V by 2 bases; bases with no gene match: 4. DNA for the CDR3: TGTGCCAGCAGCTTAAACCGGGGGGGCACAGATACGCAGTATTTT. Its protein product is CASSLNRGGTDTQYF.

This clone was counted a single time. V and J are TRBV2 and TRBJ2-1; TRBD1 agrees at 7 bases. V lost 0 bases, J lost 8 bases, and 10 bases stayed unmatched. This CDR3 spans 16 amino acids. CDR1 is SNHLY, CDR2 FYNNEI, per germline. The CDR3 reads CASSEAWDRGLDEQFF. The CDR3 DNA sequence: TGTGCCAGCAGTGAAGCGTGGGACAGAGGGTTGGATGAGCAGTTCTTC.

The chain has TRBV21-1 and TRBJ1-1. TRBV21-1 is designated a pseudogene. This CDR3 has 11 residues. For the CDR3, the DNA is TGTGCCAGCAGCCATAGGGCGGGCGCTTTCTTT. Translating gives CASSHRAGAFF.